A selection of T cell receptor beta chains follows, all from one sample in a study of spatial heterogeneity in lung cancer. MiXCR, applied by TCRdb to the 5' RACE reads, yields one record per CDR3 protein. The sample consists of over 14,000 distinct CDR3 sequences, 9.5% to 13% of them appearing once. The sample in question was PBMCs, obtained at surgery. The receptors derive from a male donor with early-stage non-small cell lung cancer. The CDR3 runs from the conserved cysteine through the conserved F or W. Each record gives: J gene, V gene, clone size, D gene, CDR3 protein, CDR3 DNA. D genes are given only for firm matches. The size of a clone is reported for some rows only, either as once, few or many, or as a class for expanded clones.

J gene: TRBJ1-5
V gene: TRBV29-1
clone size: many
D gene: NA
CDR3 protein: CSALEGRNQPQHF
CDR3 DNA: TGCAGCGCCTTAGAGGGCCGCAATCAGCCCCAGCATTTT

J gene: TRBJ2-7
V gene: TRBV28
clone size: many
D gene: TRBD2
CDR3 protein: CASSLPLAGGDYEQYF
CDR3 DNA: TGTGCCAGCAGTTTACCCCTAGCGGGAGGAGACTACGAGCAGTACTTC

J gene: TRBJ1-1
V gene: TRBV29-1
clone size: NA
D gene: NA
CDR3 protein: CSVLTGNTEAFF
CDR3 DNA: TGCAGCGTTCTGACGGGTAACACTGAAGCTTTCTTT

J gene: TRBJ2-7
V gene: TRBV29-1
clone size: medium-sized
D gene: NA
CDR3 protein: CSVASGSYEQYF
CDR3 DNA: TGCAGCGTTGCCAGCGGGTCCTACGAGCAGTACTTC

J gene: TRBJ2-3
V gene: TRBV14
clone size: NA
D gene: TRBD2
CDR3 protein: CASSPKAGGPRTDTQYF
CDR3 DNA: TGTGCCAGCAGCCCCAAAGCGGGGGGGCCTAGGACAGATACGCAGTATTTT

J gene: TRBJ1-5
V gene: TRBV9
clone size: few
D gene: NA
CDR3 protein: CASSVAGDNQPQHF
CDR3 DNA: TGTGCCAGCAGCGTAGCAGGGGACAATCAGCCCCAGCATTTT

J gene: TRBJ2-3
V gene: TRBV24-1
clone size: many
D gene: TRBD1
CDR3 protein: CATGTATDTQYF
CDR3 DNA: TGTGCCACCGGGACAGCCACAGATACGCAGTATTTT

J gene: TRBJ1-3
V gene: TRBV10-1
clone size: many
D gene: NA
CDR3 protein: CASSDLGQGLVWDTIYF
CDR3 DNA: TGCGCCAGCAGTGATTTGGGACAAGGTCTCGTCTGGGACACCATATATTTT

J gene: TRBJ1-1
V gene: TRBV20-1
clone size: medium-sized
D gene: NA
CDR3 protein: CSASGPQEAFF
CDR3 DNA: TGCAGTGCTAGTGGGCCGCAGGAAGCTTTCTTT

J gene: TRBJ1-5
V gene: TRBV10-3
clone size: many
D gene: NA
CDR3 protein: CAISELGGVGNQPQHF
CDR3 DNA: TGTGCCATCAGTGAATTAGGGGGGGTCGGAAATCAGCCCCAGCATTTT

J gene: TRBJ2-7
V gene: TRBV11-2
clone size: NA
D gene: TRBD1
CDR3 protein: CASSLYVGTGSSYEQYF
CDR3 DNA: TGTGCCAGCAGCTTATATGTCGGGACAGGGTCCTCCTACGAGCAGTACTTC

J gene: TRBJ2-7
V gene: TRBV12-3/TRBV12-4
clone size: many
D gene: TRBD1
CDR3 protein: CASSGQGSYEQYF
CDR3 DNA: TGTGCCAGCAGCGGACAGGGCTCCTACGAGCAGTACTTC

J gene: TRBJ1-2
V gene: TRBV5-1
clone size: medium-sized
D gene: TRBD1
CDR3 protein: CASSLAGTGPSLYGYTF
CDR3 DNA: TGCGCCAGCAGCTTGGCCGGGACAGGACCGTCCCTCTATGGCTACACCTTC

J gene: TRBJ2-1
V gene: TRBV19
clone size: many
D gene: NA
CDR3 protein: CASSQGGYNEQFF
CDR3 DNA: TGTGCCAGTAGTCAGGGGGGTTACAATGAGCAGTTCTTC

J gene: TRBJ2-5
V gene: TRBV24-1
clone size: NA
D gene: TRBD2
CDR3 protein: CATSDRTSVETQYF
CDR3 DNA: TGTGCCACCAGTGATCGGACTAGCGTAGAGACCCAGTACTTC

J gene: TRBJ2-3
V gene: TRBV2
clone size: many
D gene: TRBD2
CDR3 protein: CASSEQSGGPPDTQYF
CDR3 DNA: TGTGCCAGCAGTGAACAGTCGGGAGGGCCCCCAGATACGCAGTATTTT

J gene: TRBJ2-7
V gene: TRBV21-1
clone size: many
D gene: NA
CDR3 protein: CASSKVRVYEQYF
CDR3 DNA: TGTGCCAGCAGCAAAGTCAGGGTCTACGAGCAGTACTTC

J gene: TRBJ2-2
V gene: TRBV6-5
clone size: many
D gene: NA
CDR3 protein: CASSSRHTGELFF
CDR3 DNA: TGTGCCAGCAGCTCGCGGCACACCGGGGAGCTGTTTTTT

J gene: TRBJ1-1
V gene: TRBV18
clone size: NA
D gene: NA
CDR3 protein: CASSPRGETEAFF
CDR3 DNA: TGTGCCAGCTCGCCCAGGGGTGAGACTGAAGCTTTCTTT

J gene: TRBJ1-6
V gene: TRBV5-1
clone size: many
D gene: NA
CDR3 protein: CASSLGADHYNSPLHF
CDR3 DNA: TGCGCCAGCAGCTTGGGAGCAGACCATTATAATTCACCCCTCCACTTT

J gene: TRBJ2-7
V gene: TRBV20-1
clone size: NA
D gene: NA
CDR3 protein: CSATRDTYYEQYF
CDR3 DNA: TGCAGTGCTACCCGGGACACTTACTACGAGCAGTACTTC

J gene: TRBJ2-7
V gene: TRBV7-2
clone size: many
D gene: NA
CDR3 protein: CASSLGGGAYEQYF
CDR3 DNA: TGTGCCAGCAGCTTAGGAGGGGGAGCCTACGAGCAGTACTTC

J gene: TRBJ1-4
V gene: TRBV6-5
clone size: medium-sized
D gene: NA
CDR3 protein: CASSVYGPRGDEKLFF
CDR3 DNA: TGTGCCAGCAGTGTATACGGACCGCGGGGGGATGAAAAACTGTTTTTT

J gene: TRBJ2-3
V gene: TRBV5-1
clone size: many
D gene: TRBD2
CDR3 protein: CASSLQPGLAAADTQFF
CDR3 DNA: TGCGCCAGCAGCCTCCAGCCGGGACTAGCAGCTGCAGATACGCAGTTTTTT

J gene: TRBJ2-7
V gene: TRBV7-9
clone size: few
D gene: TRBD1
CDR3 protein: CASSGTGTVSYEQYF
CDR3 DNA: TGTGCCAGCAGCGGTACCGGGACAGTCTCCTACGAGCAGTACTTC

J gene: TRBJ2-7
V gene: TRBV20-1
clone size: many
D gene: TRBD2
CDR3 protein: CSAGGLAGVEQYF
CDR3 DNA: TGCAGTGCAGGTGGACTAGCGGGAGTAGAGCAGTACTTC

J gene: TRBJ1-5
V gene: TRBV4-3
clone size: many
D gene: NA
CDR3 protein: CASSQDSWVKRGNQPQHF
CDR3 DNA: TGCGCCAGCAGCCAAGATTCCTGGGTAAAGAGGGGAAATCAGCCCCAGCATTTT

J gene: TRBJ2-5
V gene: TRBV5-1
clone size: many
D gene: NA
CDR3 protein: CASSRRWGETQYF
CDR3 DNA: TGCGCCAGCAGCCGACGCTGGGGAGAGACCCAGTACTTC

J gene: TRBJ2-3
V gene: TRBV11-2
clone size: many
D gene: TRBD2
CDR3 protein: CASTGLAGGPRDTQYF
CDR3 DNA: TGTGCCAGCACCGGACTAGCGGGAGGGCCAAGGGATACGCAGTATTTT

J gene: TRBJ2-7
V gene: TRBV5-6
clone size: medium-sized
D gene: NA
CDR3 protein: CASSEQRINSYEQYF
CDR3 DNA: TGTGCCAGCAGCGAGCAGCGGATTAACTCCTACGAGCAGTACTTC

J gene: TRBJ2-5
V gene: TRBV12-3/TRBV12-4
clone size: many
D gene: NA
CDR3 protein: CASSLGAVQETQYF
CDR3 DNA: TGTGCCAGCAGTTTAGGGGCGGTCCAAGAGACCCAGTACTTC

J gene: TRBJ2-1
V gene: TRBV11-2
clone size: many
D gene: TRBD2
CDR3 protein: CASSLVGGGRTSGSIGEQFF
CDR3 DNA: TGTGCCAGCAGCTTAGTGGGGGGTGGAAGGACTAGCGGGAGTATCGGTGAGCAGTTCTTC

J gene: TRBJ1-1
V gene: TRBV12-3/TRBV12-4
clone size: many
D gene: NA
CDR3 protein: CASEGTMNTEAFF
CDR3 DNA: TGTGCCAGCGAGGGGACAATGAACACTGAAGCTTTCTTT

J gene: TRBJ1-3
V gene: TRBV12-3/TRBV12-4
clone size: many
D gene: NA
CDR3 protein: CASSAGDSGNTIYF
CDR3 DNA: TGTGCCAGCAGCGCCGGGGACTCTGGAAACACCATATATTTT

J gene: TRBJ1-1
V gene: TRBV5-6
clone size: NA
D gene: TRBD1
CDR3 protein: CASSLEDREAFF
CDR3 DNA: TGTGCCAGCAGCTTGGAGGACAGGGAAGCTTTCTTT

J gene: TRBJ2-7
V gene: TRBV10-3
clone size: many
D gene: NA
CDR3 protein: CAIGTGPAYEQYF
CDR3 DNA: TGTGCCATCGGAACGGGACCAGCCTACGAGCAGTACTTC

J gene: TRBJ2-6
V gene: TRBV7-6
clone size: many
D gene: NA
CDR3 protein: CASSSSSGANVLTF
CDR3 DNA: TGTGCCAGCAGCTCCTCCTCTGGGGCCAACGTCCTGACTTTC

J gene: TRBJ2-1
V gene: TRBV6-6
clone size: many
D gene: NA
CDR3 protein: CASSYSPGWRQSEQFF
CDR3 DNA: TGTGCCAGCAGTTACTCTCCAGGTTGGAGGCAATCTGAGCAGTTCTTC

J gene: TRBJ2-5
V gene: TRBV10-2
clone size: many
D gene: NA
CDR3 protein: CASSDRETQYF
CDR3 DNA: TGCGCCAGCAGTGATCGGGAGACCCAGTACTTC

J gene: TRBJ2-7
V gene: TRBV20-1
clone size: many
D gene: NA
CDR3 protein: CSAVRDGRSYEQYF
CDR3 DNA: TGCAGTGCTGTCCGGGACGGCCGCTCCTACGAGCAGTACTTC